This TCR beta chain is from a study of vaccination and CD4 T cells after COVID-19. Overall study: Overlapping spike peptides served as the stimulus for the cells. These peptides came from SARS-CoV-2 and from the common cold coronaviruses HCoV-NL63, HCoV-OC43 and HCoV-229E.

Sequencing of cultured CD4+ T cell DNA used the Oncomine TCR Beta short-read assay. TCRdb itself ran the PCR reads through MiXCR, one entry per CDR3 protein. The sample yields around 11,000 distinct CDR3 sequences, over 75% seen once. Turning to this clonotype: Its antigen is currently unknown.

Germline values: CDR1 MGHRA, CDR2 YSYEKL. CDR3 length equals 15 residues. Trimming cost V 4 bases and J 2 bases, with 14 bases left between them. The treatment here: roughly 10-day PBMC culture with coronavirus spike peptide pools or control peptides (ViraFEST assay). The sequence was obtained from a human donor who had recovered from COVID-19. The chain links TRBV4-1 to TRBJ1-1; D is perhaps TRBD1 (5 bases). Sequencing was carried out using CD4+ T cells from blood, cultured in vitro. As DNA, the CDR3 is TGCGCCAGCAGCCGGAAGACAGAGCTTAACACTGAAGCTTTCTTT. Its translation: CASSRKTELNTEAFF.